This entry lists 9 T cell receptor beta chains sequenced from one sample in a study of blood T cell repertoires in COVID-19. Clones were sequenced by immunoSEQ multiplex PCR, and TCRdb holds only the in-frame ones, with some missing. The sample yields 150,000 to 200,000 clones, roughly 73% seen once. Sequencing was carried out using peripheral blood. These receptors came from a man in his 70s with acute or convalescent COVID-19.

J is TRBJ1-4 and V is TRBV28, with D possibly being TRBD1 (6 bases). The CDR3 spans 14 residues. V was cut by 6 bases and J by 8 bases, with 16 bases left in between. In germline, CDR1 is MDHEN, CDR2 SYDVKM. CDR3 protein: CASSPRGIGEKLFF. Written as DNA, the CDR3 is TGTGCCAGCAGCCCGAGGGGGATAGGGGAAAAACTGTTTTTT.

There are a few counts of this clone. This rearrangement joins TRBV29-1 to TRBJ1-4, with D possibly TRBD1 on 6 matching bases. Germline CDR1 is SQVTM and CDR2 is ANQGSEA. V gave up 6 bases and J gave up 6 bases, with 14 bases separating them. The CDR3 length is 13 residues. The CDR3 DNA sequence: TGCAGCGTCCCGGCCAGGACAGATGAAAAACTGTTTTTT. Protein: CSVPARTDEKLFF.

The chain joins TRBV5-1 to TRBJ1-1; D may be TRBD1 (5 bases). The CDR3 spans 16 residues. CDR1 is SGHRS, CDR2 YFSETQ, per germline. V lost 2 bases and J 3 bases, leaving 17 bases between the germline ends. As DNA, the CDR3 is TGCGCCAGCAGCTTTCATCAGGGCTCATTGGACACTGAAGCTTTCTTT. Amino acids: CASSFHQGSLDTEAFF.

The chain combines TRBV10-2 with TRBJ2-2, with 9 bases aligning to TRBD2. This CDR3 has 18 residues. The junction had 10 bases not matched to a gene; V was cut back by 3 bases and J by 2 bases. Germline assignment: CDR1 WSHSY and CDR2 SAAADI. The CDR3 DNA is TGCGCCAGCAGTGAATTTCAGCGGGGGGCCGTTAACACCGGGGAGCTGTTTTTT. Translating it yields CASSEFQRGAVNTGELFF.

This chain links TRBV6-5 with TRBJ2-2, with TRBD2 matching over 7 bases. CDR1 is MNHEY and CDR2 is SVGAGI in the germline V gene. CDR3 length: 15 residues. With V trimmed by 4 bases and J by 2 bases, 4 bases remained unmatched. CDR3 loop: CASSSGLPNTGELFF. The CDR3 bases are TGTGCCAGCAGTTCGGGACTACCCAACACCGGGGAGCTGTTTTTT.

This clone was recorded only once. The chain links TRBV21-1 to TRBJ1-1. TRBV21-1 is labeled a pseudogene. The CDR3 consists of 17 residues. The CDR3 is CASSAPSGEDSNTEAFF. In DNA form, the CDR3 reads TGTGCCAGCAGCGCCCCCTCCGGGGAGGACTCGAACACTGAAGCTTTCTTT.

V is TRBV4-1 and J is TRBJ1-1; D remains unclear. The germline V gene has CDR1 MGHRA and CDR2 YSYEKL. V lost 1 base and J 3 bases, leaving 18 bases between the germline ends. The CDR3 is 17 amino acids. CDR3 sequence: CASSQVGVGRADTEAFF. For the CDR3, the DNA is TGCGCCAGCAGCCAAGTAGGTGTCGGCAGAGCGGACACTGAAGCTTTCTTT.

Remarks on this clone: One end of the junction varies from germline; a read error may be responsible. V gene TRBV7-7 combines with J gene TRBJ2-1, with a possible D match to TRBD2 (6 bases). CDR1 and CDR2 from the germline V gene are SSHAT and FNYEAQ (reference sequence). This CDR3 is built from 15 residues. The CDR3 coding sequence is TGTGCTAGCAGCTTATCCCGACTAGTAAACAATGAGCAGTTCTTC. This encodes CASSLSRLVNNEQFF.

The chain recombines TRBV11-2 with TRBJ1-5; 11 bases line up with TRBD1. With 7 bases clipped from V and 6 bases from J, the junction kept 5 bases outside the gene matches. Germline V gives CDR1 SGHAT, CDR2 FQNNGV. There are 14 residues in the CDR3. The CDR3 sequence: CASNEGTGGQPQHF. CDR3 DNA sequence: TGTGCCAGCAACGAAGGGACAGGGGGTCAGCCCCAGCATTTT.